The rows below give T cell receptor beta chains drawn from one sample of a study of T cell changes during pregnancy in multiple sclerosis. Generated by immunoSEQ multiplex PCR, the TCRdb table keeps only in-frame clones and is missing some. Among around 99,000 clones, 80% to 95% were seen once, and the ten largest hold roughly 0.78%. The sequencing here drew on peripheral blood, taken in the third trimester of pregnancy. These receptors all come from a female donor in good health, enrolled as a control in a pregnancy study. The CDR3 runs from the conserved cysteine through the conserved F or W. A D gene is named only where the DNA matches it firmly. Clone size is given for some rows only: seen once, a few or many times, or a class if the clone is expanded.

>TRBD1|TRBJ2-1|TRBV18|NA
CASSPPGQRDEQFF
TGTGCCAGCTCACCACCGGGACAGAGAGATGAGCAGTTCTTC
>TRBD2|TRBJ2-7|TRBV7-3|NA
CASSLMGTSGSYEQYF
TGTGCCAGCAGCCTAATGGGGACTAGCGGTTCCTACGAGCAGTACTTC
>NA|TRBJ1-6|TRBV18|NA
CASSPPLGQESNSPLHF
TGTGCCAGCTCACCACCGTTGGGACAAGAATCCAATTCACCCCTCCACTTT
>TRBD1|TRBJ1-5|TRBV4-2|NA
CASSQETGTGGQPQHF
TGTGCCAGCAGCCAAGAGACCGGGACAGGGGGTCAGCCCCAGCATTTT
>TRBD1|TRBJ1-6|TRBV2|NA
CASRGTGNNSPLHF
TGTGCCAGCAGGGGGACAGGGAATAATTCACCCCTCCACTTT
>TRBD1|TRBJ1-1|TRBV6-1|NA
CASSEALGGLDEAFF
TGTGCCAGCAGTGAAGCACTAGGGGGCTTGGATGAAGCTTTCTTT
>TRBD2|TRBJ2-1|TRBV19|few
CASSSSGGDYNEQFF
TGTGCCAGTTCCTCTAGCGGGGGGGATTACAATGAGCAGTTCTTC
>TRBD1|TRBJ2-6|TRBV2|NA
CASSPGQGGANVLTF
TGTGCCAGCAGCCCAGGACAGGGTGGGGCCAACGTCCTGACTTTC
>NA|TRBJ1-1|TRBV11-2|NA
CASSLERETGDTEAFF
TGTGCCAGCAGCTTAGAGCGGGAAACAGGAGACACTGAAGCTTTCTTT
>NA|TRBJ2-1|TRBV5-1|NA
CASSLFLEEEFF
TGCGCCAGCAGCTTGTTCTTGGAAGAGGAGTTCTTC
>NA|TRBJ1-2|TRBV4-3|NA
CASSQGFSGFGYTF
TGCGCCAGCAGCCAAGGGTTCTCGGGGTTTGGCTACACCTTC
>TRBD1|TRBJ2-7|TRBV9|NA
CASSVNQGAGYEQYF
TGTGCCAGCAGCGTCAATCAGGGGGCTGGGTACGAGCAGTACTTC
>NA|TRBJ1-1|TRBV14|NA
CASSQLGSPLMNTEAFF
TGTGCCAGCAGCCAACTCGGGAGTCCCCTTATGAACACTGAAGCTTTCTTT
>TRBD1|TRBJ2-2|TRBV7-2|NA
CASSLQTGGASTGELFF
TGTGCCAGCAGCTTACAAACAGGGGGCGCATCCACCGGGGAGCTGTTTTTT
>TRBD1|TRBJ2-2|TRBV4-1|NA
CASSGRQGNGELFF
TGCGCCAGCAGCGGCCGACAGGGGAACGGGGAGCTGTTTTTT
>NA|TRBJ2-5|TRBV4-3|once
CASSQSLYRVGGPETQYF
TGCGCCAGCAGCCAATCCCTCTACAGGGTTGGGGGTCCGGAGACCCAGTACTTC
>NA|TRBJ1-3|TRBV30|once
CAWSVKGIAGNTIYF
TGTGCCTGGAGTGTTAAGGGGATCGCTGGAAACACCATATATTTT
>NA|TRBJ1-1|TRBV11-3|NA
CASSLEGQNTEAFF
TGTGCCAGCAGCTTAGAGGGACAGAACACTGAAGCTTTCTTT
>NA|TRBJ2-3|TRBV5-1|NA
CASSLGTLTTDTQYF
TGCGCCAGCAGCTTGGGGACACTAACAACAGATACGCAGTATTTT
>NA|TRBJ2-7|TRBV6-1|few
CATSLTGLGQYF
TGTGCCACCTCTTTAACAGGGCTGGGGCAGTACTTC
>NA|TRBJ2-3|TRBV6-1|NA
CASSERRVSTDTQYF
TGTGCCAGCAGTGAAAGGAGGGTTAGCACAGATACGCAGTATTTT
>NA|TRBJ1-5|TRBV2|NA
CASSAGQISNQPQHF
TGTGCCAGCAGTGCCGGACAGATTAGCAATCAGCCCCAGCATTTT
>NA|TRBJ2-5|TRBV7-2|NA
CASSLAGGAETQYF
TGTGCCAGCAGCTTAGCGGGCGGGGCAGAGACCCAGTACTTC
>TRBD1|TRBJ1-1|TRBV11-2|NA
CASSLTDAGGTEAFF
TGTGCCAGCAGCTTAACCGACGCAGGGGGCACTGAAGCTTTCTTT
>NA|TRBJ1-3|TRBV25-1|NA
CASPGTPGNTIYF
TGTGCCAGCCCAGGGACACCTGGAAACACCATATATTTT
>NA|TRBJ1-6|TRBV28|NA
CASSLSNSPLHF
TGTGCCAGCAGTTTATCGAATTCACCCCTCCACTTT
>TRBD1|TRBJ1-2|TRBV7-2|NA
CAGGQGANYGYTF
TGTGCCGGGGGACAGGGGGCCAACTATGGCTACACCTTC
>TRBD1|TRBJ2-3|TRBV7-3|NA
CASSRGQGLTDTQYF
TGTGCCAGCAGCCGCGGACAGGGTTTGACAGATACGCAGTATTTT
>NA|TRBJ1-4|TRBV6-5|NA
CASSYSALDPEKLFF
TGTGCCAGCAGTTACTCAGCCCTAGACCCCGAAAAACTGTTTTTT
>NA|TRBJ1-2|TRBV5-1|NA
CASTLTGGPRGYTF
TGCGCCAGCACCCTGACCGGGGGGCCAAGGGGCTACACCTTC
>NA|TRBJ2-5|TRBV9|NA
CASSPGLGETQYF
TGTGCCAGCAGCCCGGGTTTAGGAGAGACCCAGTACTTC
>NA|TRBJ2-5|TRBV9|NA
CASSVESGTQYF
TGTGCCAGCAGCGTAGAGTCCGGGACCCAGTACTTC
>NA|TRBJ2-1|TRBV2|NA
CASSPRRTVYNEQFF
TGTGCCAGCAGTCCCCGTCGGACAGTATACAATGAGCAGTTCTTC
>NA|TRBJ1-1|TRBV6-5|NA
CASSYLPGVDTEAFF
TGTGCCAGCAGTTACCTACCGGGGGTGGACACTGAAGCTTTCTTT
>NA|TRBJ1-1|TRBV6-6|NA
CASRDSLNTEAFF
TGTGCCAGCAGGGACAGCTTGAACACTGAAGCTTTCTTT
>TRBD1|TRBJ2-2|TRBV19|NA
CASTPYLQGVTGELFF
TGTGCCAGTACCCCGTATCTACAGGGGGTGACCGGGGAGCTGTTTTTT
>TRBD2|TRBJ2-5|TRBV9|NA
CASSVGSGGQETQYF
TGTGCCAGCAGCGTAGGTAGCGGGGGGCAAGAGACCCAGTACTTC
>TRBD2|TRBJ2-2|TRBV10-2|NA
CASRVAGALTGELFF
TGCGCCAGCAGGGTAGCGGGGGCTCTCACCGGGGAGCTGTTTTTT
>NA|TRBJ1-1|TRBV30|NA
CAFRPTGMTEAFF
TGTGCCTTCAGACCCACAGGGATGACTGAAGCTTTCTTT
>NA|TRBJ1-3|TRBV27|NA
CASRPGGAGNTIYF
TGTGCCAGCAGACCCGGCGGGGCTGGAAACACCATATATTTT
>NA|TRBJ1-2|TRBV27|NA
CASSLSSQGHSYTF
TGTGCCAGCAGTTTATCGAGTCAGGGTCATAGCTACACCTTC
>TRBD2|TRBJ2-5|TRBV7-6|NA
CASSSPAGANQETQYF
TGTGCCAGCAGCTCACCAGCGGGGGCGAACCAAGAGACCCAGTACTTC
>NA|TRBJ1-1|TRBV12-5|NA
CASGLGLENTEAFF
TGTGCTAGTGGTTTGGGACTCGAGAACACTGAAGCTTTCTTT
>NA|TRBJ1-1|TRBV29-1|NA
CSVEDQAEQAFF
TGCAGCGTTGAAGATCAGGCAGAACAAGCTTTCTTT
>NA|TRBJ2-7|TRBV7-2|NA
CASSLSRGTNYEQYF
TGTGCCAGCAGCTTATCCAGGGGTACCAATTACGAGCAGTACTTC
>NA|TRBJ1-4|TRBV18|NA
CASSSPGGLGEKLFF
TGTGCCAGCTCCTCCCCCGGGGGACTGGGGGAAAAACTGTTTTTT
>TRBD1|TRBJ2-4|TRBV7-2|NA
CASRFGQGGIQYF
TGTGCCAGCAGGTTCGGACAGGGGGGCATTCAGTACTTC
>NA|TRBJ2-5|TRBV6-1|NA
CASSDNRKETQYF
TGTGCCAGCAGTGACAACAGGAAAGAGACCCAGTACTTC
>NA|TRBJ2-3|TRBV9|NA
CASSATTRLTDTQYF
TGTGCCAGCAGCGCAACGACTAGGCTCACAGATACGCAGTATTTT
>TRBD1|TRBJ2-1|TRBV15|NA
CATSRVGQGARNEQFF
TGTGCCACCAGCAGGGTAGGACAGGGGGCAAGGAATGAGCAGTTCTTC
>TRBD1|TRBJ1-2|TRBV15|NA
CATSRELGTGYGYTF
TGTGCCACCAGCAGAGAGCTGGGGACAGGGTACGGCTACACCTTC
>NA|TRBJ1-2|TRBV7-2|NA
CASSLGQAYYGYTF
TGTGCCAGCAGCTTAGGACAGGCCTACTATGGCTACACCTTC
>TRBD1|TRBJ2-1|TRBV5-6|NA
CASSSPGTGFHNEQFF
TGTGCCAGCAGCTCCCCGGGGACAGGGTTCCACAATGAGCAGTTCTTC